The T cell receptor beta chain described here comes from a study of circulating and synovial CD4+ cells in juvenile arthritis. Study-wide results and caveats: Deeper sequencing increased measured overlap with synovial clonotypes.

About this clone: The antigen is not known.

The method was immunoSEQ multiplex PCR; TCRdb's version includes in-frame clones alone and lacks a portion of them. The sample shows some 30,000 clones, roughly 93% of them seen only once. The germline gives CDR1 PRHDT, CDR2 FYEKMQ (reference sequence). This CDR3 region has 16 residues. The germline V and J ends were trimmed by 0 bases and 3 bases, with 14 bases remaining between them. Sequenced samples came from active juvenile idiopathic arthritis patients. Sequencing was carried out using CD4+ T cells from blood. This TCR came from a human donor with juvenile idiopathic arthritis. V usage is TRBV13 and J usage is TRBJ1-1, with TRBD1 as a possible D gene (5 bases). This chain's CDR3 is CASSLGAGQGDTEAFF. The CDR3 nucleotides are TGTGCCAGCAGCTTAGGGGCGGGGCAGGGTGACACTGAAGCTTTCTTT.